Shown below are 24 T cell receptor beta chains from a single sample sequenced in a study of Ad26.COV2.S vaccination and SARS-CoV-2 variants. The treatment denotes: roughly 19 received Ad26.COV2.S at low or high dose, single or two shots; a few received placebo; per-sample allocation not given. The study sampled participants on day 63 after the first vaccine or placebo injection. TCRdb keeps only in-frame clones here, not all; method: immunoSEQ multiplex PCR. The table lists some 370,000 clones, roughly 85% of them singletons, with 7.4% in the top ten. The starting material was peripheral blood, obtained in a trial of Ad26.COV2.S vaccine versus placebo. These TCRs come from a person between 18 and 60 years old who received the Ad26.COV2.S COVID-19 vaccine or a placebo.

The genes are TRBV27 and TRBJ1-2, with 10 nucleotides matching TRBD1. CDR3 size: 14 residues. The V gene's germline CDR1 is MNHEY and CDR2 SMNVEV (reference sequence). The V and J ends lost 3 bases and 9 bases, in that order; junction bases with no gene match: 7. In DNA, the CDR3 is TGTGCCAGCAGTTTGACGGGACAGGGGTTAAGCTACACCTTC. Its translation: CASSLTGQGLSYTF.

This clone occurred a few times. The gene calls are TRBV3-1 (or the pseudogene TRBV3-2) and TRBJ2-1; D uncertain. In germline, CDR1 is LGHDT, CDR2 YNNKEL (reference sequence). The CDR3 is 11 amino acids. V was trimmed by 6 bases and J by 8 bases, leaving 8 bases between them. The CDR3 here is CASRERDEQFF. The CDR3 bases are TGTGCCAGCAGGGAACGGGATGAGCAGTTCTTC.

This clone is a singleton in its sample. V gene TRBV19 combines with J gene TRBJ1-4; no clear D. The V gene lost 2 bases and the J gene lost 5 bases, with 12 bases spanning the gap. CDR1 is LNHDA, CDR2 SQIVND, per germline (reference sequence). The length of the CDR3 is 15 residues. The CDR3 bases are TGTGCCAGTAGTATAAGGAGGAGGTGGAATGAAAAACTGTTTTTT. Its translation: CASSIRRRWNEKLFF. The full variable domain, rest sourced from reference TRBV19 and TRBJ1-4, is DGGITQSPKYLFRKEGQNVTLSCEQNLNHDAMYWYRQDPGQGLRLIYYSQIVNDFQKGDIAEGYSVSREKKESFPLTVTSAQKNPTAFYLCASSIRRRWNEKLFFGSGTQLSVL.

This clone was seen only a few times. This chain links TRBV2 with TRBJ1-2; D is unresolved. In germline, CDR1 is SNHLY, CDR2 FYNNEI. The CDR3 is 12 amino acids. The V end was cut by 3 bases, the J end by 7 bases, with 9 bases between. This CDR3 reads CASSDPGGGYTF. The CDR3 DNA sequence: TGTGCCAGCAGTGACCCGGGAGGTGGCTACACCTTC.

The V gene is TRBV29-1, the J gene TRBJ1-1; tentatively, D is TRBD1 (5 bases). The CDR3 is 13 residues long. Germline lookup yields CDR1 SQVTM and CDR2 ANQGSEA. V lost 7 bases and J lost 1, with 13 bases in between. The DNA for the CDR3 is TGCAGCGGGCTTGGGGGTCCGAACACTGAAGCTTTCTTT. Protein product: CSGLGGPNTEAFF.

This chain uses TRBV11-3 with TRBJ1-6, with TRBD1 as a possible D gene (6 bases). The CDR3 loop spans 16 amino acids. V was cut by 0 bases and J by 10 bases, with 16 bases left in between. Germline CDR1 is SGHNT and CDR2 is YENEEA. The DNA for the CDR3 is TGTGCCAGCAGCTTAGATGTCGGAGGGGGGGACTCACCCCTCCACTTT. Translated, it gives CASSLDVGGGDSPLHF.

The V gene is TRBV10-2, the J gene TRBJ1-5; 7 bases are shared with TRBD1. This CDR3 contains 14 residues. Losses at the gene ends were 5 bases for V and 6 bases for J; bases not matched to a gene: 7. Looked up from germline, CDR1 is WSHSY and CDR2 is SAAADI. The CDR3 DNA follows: TGCGCCAGCAGTTACAGGGGAGGGAGTCAGCCCCAGCATTTT. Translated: CASSYRGGSQPQHF.

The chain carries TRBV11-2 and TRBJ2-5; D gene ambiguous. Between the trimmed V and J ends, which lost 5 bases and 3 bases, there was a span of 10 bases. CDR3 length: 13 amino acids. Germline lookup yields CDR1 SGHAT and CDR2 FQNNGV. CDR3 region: CASSLSVEETQYF. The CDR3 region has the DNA TGTGCCAGCAGCCTCTCGGTCGAAGAGACCCAGTACTTC. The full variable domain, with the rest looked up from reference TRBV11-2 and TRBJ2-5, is EAGVAQSPRYKIIEKRQSVAFWCNPISGHATLYWYQQILGQGPKLLIQFQNNGVVDDSQLPKDRFSAERLKGVDSTLKIQPAKLEDSAVYLCASSLSVEETQYFGPGTRLLVL.

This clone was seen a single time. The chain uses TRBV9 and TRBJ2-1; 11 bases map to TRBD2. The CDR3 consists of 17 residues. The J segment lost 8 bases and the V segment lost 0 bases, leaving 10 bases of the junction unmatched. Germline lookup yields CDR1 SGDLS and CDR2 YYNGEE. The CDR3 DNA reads TGTGCCAGCAGCGTAGGGCTAGCGGGGGGCTACGCGGATGAGCAGTTCTTC. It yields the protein CASSVGLAGGYADEQFF.

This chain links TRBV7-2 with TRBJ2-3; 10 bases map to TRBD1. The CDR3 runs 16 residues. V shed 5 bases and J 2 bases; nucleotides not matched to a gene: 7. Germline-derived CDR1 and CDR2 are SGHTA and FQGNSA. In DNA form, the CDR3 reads TGTGCCAGCAGCCCACCGGGACAGGGGATCACAGATACGCAGTATTTT. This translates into CASSPPGQGITDTQYF.

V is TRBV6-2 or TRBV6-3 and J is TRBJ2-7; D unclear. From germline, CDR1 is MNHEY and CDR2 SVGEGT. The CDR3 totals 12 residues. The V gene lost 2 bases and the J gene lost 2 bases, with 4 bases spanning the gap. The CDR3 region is CASSYTTYEQYF. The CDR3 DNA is TGTGCCAGCAGTTACACGACCTACGAGCAGTACTTC.

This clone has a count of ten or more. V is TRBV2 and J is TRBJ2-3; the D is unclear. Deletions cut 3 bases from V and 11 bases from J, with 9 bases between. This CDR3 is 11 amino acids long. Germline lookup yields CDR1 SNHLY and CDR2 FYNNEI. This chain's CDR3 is CASSDGGGQYF. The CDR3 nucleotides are TGTGCCAGCAGTGACGGTGGCGGGCAGTATTTT.

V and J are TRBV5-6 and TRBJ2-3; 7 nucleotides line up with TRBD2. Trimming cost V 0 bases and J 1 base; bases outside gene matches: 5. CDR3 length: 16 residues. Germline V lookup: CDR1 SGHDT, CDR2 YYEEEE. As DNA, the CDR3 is TGTGCCAGCAGCTTGGAGGGCGCGGGAGGCACAGATACGCAGTATTTT. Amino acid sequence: CASSLEGAGGTDTQYF.

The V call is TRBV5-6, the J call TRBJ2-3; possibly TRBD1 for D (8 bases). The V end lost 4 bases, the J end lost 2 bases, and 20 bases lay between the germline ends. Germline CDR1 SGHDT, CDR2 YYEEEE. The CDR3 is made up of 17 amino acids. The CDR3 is CASSVTGGRGLTDTQYF. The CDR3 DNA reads TGTGCCAGCAGCGTCACGGGGGGCAGGGGGCTCACAGATACGCAGTATTTT.

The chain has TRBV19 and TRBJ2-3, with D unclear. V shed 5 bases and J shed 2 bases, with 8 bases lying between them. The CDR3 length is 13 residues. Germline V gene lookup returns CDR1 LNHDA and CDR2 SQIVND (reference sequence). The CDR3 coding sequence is TGTGCCAGTAGTCCCCGCATCACAGATACGCAGTATTTT. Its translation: CASSPRITDTQYF.

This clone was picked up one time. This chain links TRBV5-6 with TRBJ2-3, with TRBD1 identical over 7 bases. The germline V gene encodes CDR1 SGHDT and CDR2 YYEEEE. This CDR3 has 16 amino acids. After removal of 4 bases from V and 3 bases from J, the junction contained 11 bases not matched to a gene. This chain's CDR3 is CASSTRGTVRTDTQYF. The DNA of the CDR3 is TGTGCCAGCAGCACCAGAGGGACAGTCCGAACAGATACGCAGTATTTT.

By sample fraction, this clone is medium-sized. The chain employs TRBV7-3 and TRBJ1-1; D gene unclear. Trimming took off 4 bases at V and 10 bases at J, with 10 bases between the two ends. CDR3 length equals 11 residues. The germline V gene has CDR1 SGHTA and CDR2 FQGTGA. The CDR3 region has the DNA TGTGCCAGCAGCTCTCTTAAGGGAGCTTTCTTT. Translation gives CASSSLKGAFF.

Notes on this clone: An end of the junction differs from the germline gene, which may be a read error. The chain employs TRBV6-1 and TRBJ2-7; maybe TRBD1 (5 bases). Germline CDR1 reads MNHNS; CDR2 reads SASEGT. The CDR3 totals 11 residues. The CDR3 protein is CASSEQGALDF. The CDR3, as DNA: TGTGCCAGCAGTGAACAAGGGGCCCTAGACTTC.

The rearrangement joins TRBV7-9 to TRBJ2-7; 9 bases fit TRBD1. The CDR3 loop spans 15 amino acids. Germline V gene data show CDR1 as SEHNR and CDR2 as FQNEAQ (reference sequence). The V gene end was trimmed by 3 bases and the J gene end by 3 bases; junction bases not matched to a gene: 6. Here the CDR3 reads CASSFPGTGFYEQYF. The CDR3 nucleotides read TGTGCCAGCAGCTTCCCCGGGACAGGGTTCTACGAGCAGTACTTC.

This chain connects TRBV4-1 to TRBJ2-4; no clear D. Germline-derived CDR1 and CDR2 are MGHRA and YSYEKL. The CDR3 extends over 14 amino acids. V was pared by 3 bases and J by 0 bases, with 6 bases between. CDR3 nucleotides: TGCGCCAGCAGCCATCCAGTAGCCAAAAACATTCAGTACTTC. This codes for CASSHPVAKNIQYF.

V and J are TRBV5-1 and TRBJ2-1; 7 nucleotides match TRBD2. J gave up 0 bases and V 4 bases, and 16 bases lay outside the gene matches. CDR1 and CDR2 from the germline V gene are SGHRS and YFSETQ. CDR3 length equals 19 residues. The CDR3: CASSPTFPRLAGSYNEQFF. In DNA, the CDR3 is TGCGCCAGCAGCCCCACTTTCCCCAGACTAGCCGGCTCCTACAATGAGCAGTTCTTC.

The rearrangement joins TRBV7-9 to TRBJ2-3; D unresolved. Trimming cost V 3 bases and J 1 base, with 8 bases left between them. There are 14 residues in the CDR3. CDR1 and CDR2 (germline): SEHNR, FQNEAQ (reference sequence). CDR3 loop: CASSFGVGTDTQYF. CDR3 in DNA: TGTGCCAGCAGCTTTGGAGTTGGCACAGATACGCAGTATTTT.

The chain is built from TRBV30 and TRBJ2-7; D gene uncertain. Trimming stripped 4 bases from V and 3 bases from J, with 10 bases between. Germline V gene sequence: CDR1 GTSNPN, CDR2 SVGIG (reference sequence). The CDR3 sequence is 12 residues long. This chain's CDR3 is CAWNAGNYEQYF. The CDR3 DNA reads TGTGCCTGGAATGCTGGGAACTACGAGCAGTACTTC.

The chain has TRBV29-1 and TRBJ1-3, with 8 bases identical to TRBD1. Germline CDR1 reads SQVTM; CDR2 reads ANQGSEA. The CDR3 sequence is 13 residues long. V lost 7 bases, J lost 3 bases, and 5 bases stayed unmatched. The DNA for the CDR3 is TGCAGCGCCCAGACAGGGGATGGAAACACCATATATTTT. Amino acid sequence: CSAQTGDGNTIYF.